This T cell receptor (beta chain) was recorded in a study of T cells in Graves' hyperthyroidism and ophthalmopathy. This clonotype was counted at least ten times. The antigen is unknown. Germline V gene sequence: CDR1 MDHEN, CDR2 SYDVKM. V lost 5 bases and J 4 bases, leaving 15 bases between the germline ends. CDR3 length: 14 amino acids. Amplified TCR beta CDR3 regions derived from RNA transcripts. The TCR CDR3 first-round RT-PCR relied on the HTBI primer set. In TCRdb, the multiplex PCR reads were re-called with MiXCR into one record per CDR3 protein. The data contain about 250,000 distinct CDR3 sequences, approximately 23% of them singletons. Diagnosis rested on symptoms, serum thyroxine and TRAb, thyroid ultrasound, and orbital computed tomography. Overall study results and limits: A median roughly six months before onset, the model predicted ophthalmopathy.

The TCR originated in a woman in her thirties or forties with Graves' ophthalmopathy. The rearrangement uses TRBV28 and TRBJ2-7; D might be TRBD1 (5 bases). Sequenced: blood. CDR3 residues: CASSHSWAGYEQYF. The CDR3 coding sequence is TGTGCCAGCAGTCACTCCTGGGCAGGGTACGAGCAGTACTTC.